Listed here are 30 T cell receptor beta chains from one sample, sequenced in a study of a mutant IDH1 vaccine in newly diagnosed glioma. The table came from immunoSEQ multiplex PCR; TCRdb's copy has only in-frame clones and leaves some out. The sample includes some 45,000 clones, roughly 83% of them seen just once. Stated time point: week 35, safety follow-up. Each dose of the vaccine consisted of 300 ug of mutant IDH1 20-mer peptide, with topical imiquimod. No cognate antigen is known for these TCRs. The specimen was PBMCs, collected from a glioma patient whose treatment included an IDH1 peptide vaccine. The receptor source for this set is a woman between 50 and 59 years old with glioma.

The J gene is TRBJ2-5, the V gene TRBV7-8; TRBD1 is a possible D gene (5 bases). There are 16 residues in the CDR3. CDR1 is SGHVS and CDR2 is FQNEAQ in the germline V gene. V was trimmed by 1 base and J by 4 bases, leaving 16 bases between them. CDR3 nucleotides: TGTGCCAGCAGCTTAGAAGGGCTCAGGGATGCAGAGACCCAGTACTTC. This encodes CASSLEGLRDAETQYF.

This chain joins TRBV29-1 and TRBJ1-2; TRBD1 agrees at 7 bases. The junction had 10 bases not matched to a gene; V was cut back by 4 bases and J by 8 bases. This CDR3 is 13 amino acids long. Germline V gives CDR1 SQVTM, CDR2 ANQGSEA. The CDR3: CSVVRQGREGYTF. For the CDR3, the DNA is TGCAGCGTTGTGAGACAGGGAAGGGAAGGCTACACCTTC.

This rearrangement joins TRBV6-5 to TRBJ2-7, with 8 bases matching TRBD1. V lost 3 bases, J lost 2 bases, and 3 bases stayed unmatched. The CDR3 runs to 14 residues. The germline gives CDR1 MNHEY, CDR2 SVGAGI. CDR3 amino acids: CASSYDRGAYEQYF. CDR3 nucleotide sequence: TGTGCCAGCAGTTATGACAGGGGAGCCTACGAGCAGTACTTC.

Remarks on this clone: A read error may produce the germline difference seen at one junction end. The chain couples TRBV6-5 to TRBJ1-6; a weak D match, TRBD1 (5 bases). The V gene's germline CDR1 is MNHEY and CDR2 SVGAGI. The length of the CDR3 is 15 residues. The CDR3 spells CASILSRGDNSPLHF. In DNA form, the CDR3 reads TGTGCCAGCATCCTCAGCCGAGGGGATAACTCACCCCTCCACTTT.

Here the CDR3 DNA reads TGTGCCAGCAGTTTCAGAGTTAACTATGGCTACACCTTC. Encoded protein: CASSFRVNYGYTF. The chain links TRBV27 to TRBJ1-2; no clear D. CDR3 length equals 13 residues. Germline lookup yields CDR1 MNHEY and CDR2 SMNVEV (reference sequence). The V and J ends lost 3 bases and 1 base respectively, with 6 bases between them.

CDR3 residues: CASSFLTGQVNEKLFF. DNA of the CDR3: TGTGCCAGCAGCTTTTTGACGGGACAGGTTAATGAAAAACTGTTTTTT. This rearrangement joins TRBV7-8 to TRBJ1-4, with 8 nucleotides matching TRBD1. The CDR3 runs to 16 residues. Germline V lookup: CDR1 SGHVS, CDR2 FQNEAQ. Unmatched junction bases numbered 7, after V lost 3 bases and J lost 4 bases.

This clone came up a few times. The V and J genes are TRBV28 and TRBJ1-6; a weak D match, TRBD1 (6 bases). The germline V and J ends were trimmed by 4 bases and 10 bases, with 17 bases remaining between them. The CDR3 runs 15 residues. CDR1 is MDHEN, CDR2 SYDVKM, per germline. The CDR3 loop is CASSSLGGARSPLHF. The CDR3 bases are TGTGCCAGCAGTTCCCTGGGGGGGGCCCGGTCACCCCTCCACTTT.

On this clone: Sequence at one end of the junction differs from germline and may be a read error. J is TRBJ2-1 and V is TRBV7-7; 7 bases fit TRBD1. Germline V lookup: CDR1 SSHAT, CDR2 FNYEAQ (reference sequence). The CDR3 totals 14 residues. The CDR3 DNA reads as TGTGCTAGCAGCTCATTCGGGACAGACAATGAGCAGTTCTTC. Protein: CASSSFGTDNEQFF. Full variable domain (rest looked up from reference TRBV7-7 and TRBJ2-1): GAGVSQSPRYKVTKRGQDVTLRCDPISSHATLYWYQQALGQGPEFLTYFNYEAQPDKSGLPSDRFSAERPEGSISTLTIQRTEQRDSAMYRCASSSFGTDNEQFFGPGTRLTVL.

V usage is TRBV11-2 and J usage is TRBJ2-7; no firm D call. The CDR3 sequence is 13 residues long. Germline-derived CDR1 and CDR2 are SGHAT and FQNNGV. V lost 1 base and J lost 1, with 5 bases in between. Written as DNA, the CDR3 is TGTGCCAGCAGCTTAGGAGGATCCTACGAGCAGTACTTC. Encoded protein: CASSLGGSYEQYF. Complete variable domain (other parts from reference TRBV11-2 and TRBJ2-7): EAGVAQSPRYKIIEKRQSVAFWCNPISGHATLYWYQQILGQGPKLLIQFQNNGVVDDSQLPKDRFSAERLKGVDSTLKIQPAKLEDSAVYLCASSLGGSYEQYFGPGTRLTVT.

The V call is TRBV18, the J call TRBJ1-2; possible D gene TRBD1, 5 bases. The CDR3 is 15 amino acids. The germline V and J ends were trimmed by 3 bases and 1 base, with 12 bases remaining between them. The germline V gene encodes CDR1 KGHSH and CDR2 LQKENI. The CDR3 coding sequence is TGTGCCAGCTCACCGTATGGGACGGGTAACTATGGCTACACCTTC. Its protein is CASSPYGTGNYGYTF.

The chain couples TRBV10-2 to TRBJ1-1; D is undetermined. Deletions cut 3 bases from V and 1 base from J, with 12 bases between. Germline CDR1 and CDR2: WSHSY and SAAADI. The length of the CDR3 is 15 residues. CDR3 amino acids: CASSDSVWANTEAFF. CDR3 sequence (DNA): TGCGCCAGCAGTGATTCGGTTTGGGCGAACACTGAAGCTTTCTTT.

J is TRBJ1-5 and V is TRBV28; unclear D gene. The CDR3 consists of 12 residues. The V end lost 6 bases, the J end lost 2 bases, and 5 bases lay between the germline ends. Germline V gives CDR1 MDHEN, CDR2 SYDVKM. This CDR3 reads CASRRRNQPQHF. CDR3 nucleotide sequence: TGTGCCAGCAGACGGCGCAATCAGCCCCAGCATTTT.

This CDR3 reads CASSATGGFGAFF. The DNA for the CDR3 is TGCGCCAGCAGTGCCACAGGGGGCTTTGGTGCTTTCTTT. The chain uses TRBV10-2 and TRBJ1-1, with 9 bases that match TRBD1. The V gene's germline CDR1 is WSHSY and CDR2 SAAADI. The CDR3 loop spans 13 amino acids. The ends lost 4 bases at V and 11 bases at J; junction bases unmatched: 8.

This clone was counted only a few times. V and J are TRBV7-8 and TRBJ1-2; TRBD1 is a possible D gene (6 bases). The CDR3 is 13 residues long. Germline assignment: CDR1 SGHVS and CDR2 FQNEAQ. V gave up 1 base and J gave up 5 bases, with 8 bases separating them. The CDR3 region is CASSLEGEYGYTF. Here the CDR3 DNA reads TGTGCCAGCAGCTTAGAGGGGGAATATGGCTACACCTTC. The full variable domain, in which reference TRBV7-8 and TRBJ1-2 provide the parts outside the CDR3, is GAGVSQSPRYKVAKRGQDVALRCDPISGHVSLFWYQQALGQGPEFLTYFQNEAQLDKSGLPSDRFFAERPEGSVSTLKIQRTQQEDSAVYLCASSLEGEYGYTFGSGTRLTVV.

This chain connects TRBV28 to TRBJ1-2; no reliable D call. The CDR3 is 15 residues long. With 2 bases removed from V and 3 bases from J, the gap between germline ends came to 13 bases. The germline gives CDR1 MDHEN, CDR2 SYDVKM. The CDR3 spells CASSLSGQIDYGYTF. The CDR3 DNA reads as TGTGCCAGCAGTTTAAGCGGGCAGATAGACTATGGCTACACCTTC.

The chain recombines TRBV5-6 with TRBJ1-1, with D perhaps TRBD1 (5 bases). V was shortened by 1 base and J by 3 bases, with 7 bases between the two germline ends. The CDR3 consists of 13 residues. CDR1 and CDR2 from the germline V gene are SGHDT and YYEEEE. CDR3: CASSLRGDTEAFF. CDR3 DNA: TGTGCCAGCAGCTTGAGGGGCGACACTGAAGCTTTCTTT.

This chain links TRBV5-4 with TRBJ1-3, with TRBD1 matching 7 bases. This CDR3 spans 16 amino acids. Germline V gene lookup returns CDR1 SGHNT and CDR2 YYREEE (reference sequence). The J segment lost 0 bases and the V segment lost 4 bases, leaving 7 bases of the junction unmatched. The CDR3 sequence: CASSLGGQISGNTIYF. The CDR3 DNA reads as TGTGCCAGCAGCCTAGGGGGACAGATCTCTGGAAACACCATATATTTT.

The V call is TRBV7-7, the J call TRBJ2-7; the D is unclear. This CDR3 is 14 amino acids long. Germline assignment: CDR1 SSHAT and CDR2 FNYEAQ (reference sequence). The V end was cut by 5 bases, the J end by 0 bases, with 11 bases between. DNA of the CDR3: TGTGCCAGCAGCCCGGGCTTTAGCTCCTACGAGCAGTACTTC. Amino acid sequence: CASSPGFSSYEQYF.

The chain combines TRBV9 with TRBJ2-7; 7 positions match TRBD1. The germline V gene encodes CDR1 SGDLS and CDR2 YYNGEE. The CDR3 is 16 residues long. Trimming took 0 bases from V and 4 from J; bases not matched to a gene: 10. The CDR3 reads CASSVEGDRAEYEQYF. In DNA form, the CDR3 reads TGTGCCAGCAGCGTAGAGGGGGACAGAGCGGAGTACGAGCAGTACTTC.

This clone was found a few times. The chain links TRBV19 to TRBJ2-1; 9 nucleotides agree with TRBD2. This CDR3 contains 15 residues. The germline CDR1 and CDR2 sequences are LNHDA and SQIVND (reference sequence). Germline trimming cut 3 bases from V and 9 bases from J; bases unmatched to any gene: 9. As DNA, the CDR3 is TGTGCCAGTAGTATTGGACTGGGACTAGCTGGTGAGCAGTTCTTC. Translation gives CASSIGLGLAGEQFF.

The gene calls are TRBV30 and TRBJ2-7; 7 bases are a match to TRBD2. CDR3 length: 14 residues. Trimming at V came to 3 bases and at J to 0 bases, leaving 5 bases not matched to a gene. Germline V lookup: CDR1 GTSNPN, CDR2 SVGIG (reference sequence). The CDR3 nucleotides read TGTGCCTGGAGGCTGTGGGAGGGCTCCTACGAGCAGTACTTC. Protein product: CAWRLWEGSYEQYF.

The rearrangement links TRBV15 to TRBJ1-4; possible D gene TRBD1, 5 bases. The CDR3 loop spans 15 amino acids. The germline V gene encodes CDR1 LNHNV and CDR2 YYDKDF (reference sequence). V gave up 1 base and J gave up 11 bases, with 17 bases separating them. The CDR3 bases are TGTGCCACCAGCAGAGGGGGGGGAGGGGAAGAGAAACTGTTTTTT. Its translation: CATSRGGGGEEKLFF.

This rearrangement joins TRBV30 to TRBJ2-3; 7 bases line up with TRBD2. The germline V gene has CDR1 GTSNPN and CDR2 SVGIG (reference sequence). Trimming at V came to 5 bases and at J to 0 bases, leaving 5 bases not matched to a gene. The CDR3 runs to 14 residues. Written as DNA, the CDR3 is TGTGCCTGGGGATATAGCGGGAGCACAGATACGCAGTATTTT. It codes for CAWGYSGSTDTQYF.

The V and J genes are TRBV10-3 and TRBJ2-3; D call uncertain. CDR1 and CDR2 from the germline V gene are ENHRY and SYGVKD. Trimming removed 2 bases at V and 6 bases at J, with 12 bases between. The CDR3 is 14 residues long. CDR3: CAISEPDYQDTQYF. In DNA form, the CDR3 reads TGTGCCATCAGTGAGCCGGATTACCAGGATACGCAGTATTTT.

V is TRBV28 and J is TRBJ1-4; 7 positions agree with TRBD1. The CDR3 is 15 amino acids. V shed 5 bases and J 8 bases; nucleotides not matched to a gene: 11. Germline-derived CDR1 and CDR2 are MDHEN and SYDVKM. This CDR3 is CASSLRQGEVEKLFF. The CDR3 nucleotides are TGTGCCAGCAGTCTCCGACAGGGTGAGGTGGAAAAACTGTTTTTT.

J is TRBJ2-7 and V is TRBV5-1; no clear D gene. In germline, CDR1 is SGHRS, CDR2 YFSETQ. This CDR3 has 13 amino acids. Trimming left V 4 bases short and J 2 bases short, with 10 bases between. The CDR3: CASSQAVTYEQYF. CDR3 bases: TGCGCCAGCAGCCAGGCAGTCACCTACGAGCAGTACTTC.

The rearrangement links TRBV9 to TRBJ1-3; D is undetermined. The CDR3 spans 13 residues. Per germline, CDR1 SGDLS and CDR2 YYNGEE. Trimming took 0 bases from V and 7 from J, leaving 8 bases between them. The CDR3 DNA reads as TGTGCCAGCAGCGTAGATGCCGGGAACACCATATATTTT. It encodes CASSVDAGNTIYF.

This clone was recorded only once. CDR3 amino acids: CASSDGYEQYF. CDR3 DNA: TGTGCCAGCAGTGACGGCTACGAGCAGTACTTC. The rearrangement uses TRBV2 and TRBJ2-7, with D uncertain. The V gene's germline CDR1 is SNHLY and CDR2 FYNNEI. The CDR3 loop spans 11 amino acids. V was shortened by 3 bases and J by 3 bases, with 3 bases between the two germline ends.

Only one count was recorded for this clone. The V gene is TRBV18, the J gene TRBJ1-1, with a weak D call TRBD1 (5 bases). The CDR3 is 15 residues long. Germline loops: CDR1 KGHSH, CDR2 LQKENI. V was trimmed by 4 bases and J by 4 bases, leaving 16 bases between them. The CDR3 region has the DNA TGTGCCAGCTCACGTCCCGGAGGGGAGAGCACTGAAGCTTTCTTT. The encoded protein is CASSRPGGESTEAFF.

The J gene is TRBJ2-5, the V gene TRBV7-2; no firm D call. Deletions cut 5 bases from V and 1 base from J, with 11 bases between. Germline V gives CDR1 SGHTA, CDR2 FQGNSA. This CDR3 has 14 amino acids. The CDR3 sequence: CASSRPGAQETQYF. The CDR3 DNA is TGTGCCAGCAGCCGCCCGGGCGCCCAAGAGACCCAGTACTTC.